Each of the 15 T cell receptor beta chains below was sequenced from the same sample in a study of T cell repertoires in cytomegalovirus infection. TCRdb processed the reads anew with MiXCR; each CDR3 protein has one entry. The table lists more than 150,000 distinct CDR3 sequences, 28% of them singletons. The sample was PBMCs. These receptor sequences come from a human donor in good health (CMV status not recorded). Some clones in this sample may be carry-over from other donors' samples.

This clonotype was detected only a few times. This chain connects TRBV15 to TRBJ2-3; D not resolved. CDR3 length: 15 amino acids. Trimming removed 0 bases from V and 0 bases from J, with 7 bases in between. Germline CDR1 and CDR2: LNHNV and YYDKDF (reference sequence). The CDR3 nucleotides are TGTGCCACCAGCAGAGATGGGCTGAGCACAGATACGCAGTATTTT. Its translation: CATSRDGLSTDTQYF.

This chain joins TRBV4-2 and TRBJ2-2; tentatively, D is TRBD2 (7 bases). The CDR3 sequence is 19 residues long. Trimming removed 4 bases from V and 0 bases from J, with 21 bases in between. Germline V gene data show CDR1 as LGHNA and CDR2 as YNFKEQ. This chain's CDR3 is CASSPRAGGGGANTGELFF. The CDR3 region has the DNA TGTGCCAGCAGCCCCCGGGCGGGCGGCGGGGGCGCGAACACCGGGGAGCTGTTTTTT.

There are many counts of this clonotype. The chain employs TRBV6-2 or TRBV6-3 and TRBJ2-2, with D perhaps matching TRBD2 (5 bases). CDR1 MNHEY and CDR2 SVGEGT come from the germline V gene. This CDR3 has 15 amino acids. Trimming removed 1 base at V and 3 bases at J, with 9 bases between. The CDR3 protein is CASSYFGLDTGELFF. CDR3 coding DNA: TGTGCCAGCAGTTACTTTGGACTGGACACCGGGGAGCTGTTTTTT.

This clonotype was counted at least ten times. The chain combines TRBV6-2 or TRBV6-3 with TRBJ2-3; TRBD1 matches at 8 bases. Germline assignment: CDR1 MNHEY and CDR2 SVGEGT. CDR3 length equals 15 residues. Trimming cost V 2 bases and J 0 bases; bases outside gene matches: 1. This chain's CDR3 is CASSYRDRSTDTQYF. The CDR3 region has the DNA TGTGCCAGCAGTTACAGGGACAGGAGCACAGATACGCAGTATTTT.

This clonotype was recorded at least ten times. The chain has TRBV7-2 and TRBJ2-2; 8 bases fit TRBD1. The ends lost 7 bases at V and 6 bases at J; junction bases unmatched: 13. Germline loops: CDR1 SGHTA, CDR2 FQGNSA. This CDR3 spans 16 amino acids. CDR3 loop: CASNTPGGGGSGELFF. The CDR3 nucleotides are TGTGCCAGCAACACCCCAGGGGGCGGAGGTTCCGGGGAGCTGTTTTTT.

Notes on this clonotype: This may be a read error, as it is one base from a much larger clone. The V and J genes are TRBV25-1 and TRBJ1-6, with 8 positions matching TRBD1. The CDR3 has 18 residues. Germline V lookup: CDR1 MGHDK, CDR2 SYGVNS. In nucleotides, the CDR3 is TGTGCCAACAGTGACACCAACCCACAGGGGGAGTTCGGTTCACCCCTCCACTTT. Translating gives CANSDTNPQGEFGSPLHF.

This chain joins TRBV20-1 and TRBJ1-2, with no clear D. This CDR3 spans 13 amino acids. The germline V gene has CDR1 DFQATT and CDR2 SNEGSKA (reference sequence). The V and J ends lost 6 bases and 4 bases respectively, with 15 bases between them. In DNA, the CDR3 is TGCAGTGCCAGAAAACCCGGCACCTATGGCTACACCTTC. Amino acids: CSARKPGTYGYTF.

This clonotype was observed a few times. The genes are TRBV6-2 or TRBV6-3 and TRBJ2-1; the match to TRBD2 covers 9 bases. Trimming removed 6 bases from V and 7 bases from J; junction bases left unmatched: 16. The CDR3 totals 17 residues. Germline V gives CDR1 MNHEY, CDR2 SVGEGT. CDR3 in DNA: TGTGCCAGCAGAGACCCAGCGGGGGGATCTTCTGGGAATGAGCAGTTCTTC. Residues: CASRDPAGGSSGNEQFF.

The rearrangement links TRBV2 to TRBJ1-1, with TRBD1 matching over 7 bases. Germline V gene lookup returns CDR1 SNHLY and CDR2 FYNNEI. With 7 bases clipped from V and 0 bases from J, the junction kept 5 bases outside the gene matches. The CDR3 is made up of 14 amino acids. In DNA form, the CDR3 reads TGTGCCAGCAAGATGGGACAGCTGAACACTGAAGCTTTCTTT. It translates to CASKMGQLNTEAFF.

The chain links TRBV6-1 to TRBJ1-5, with TRBD1 matching over 7 bases. The germline CDR1 and CDR2 sequences are MNHNS and SASEGT. V gave up 7 bases and J gave up 3 bases; unmatched junction bases: 12. This CDR3 region has 16 residues. For the CDR3, the DNA is TGTGCCAGCACGGGCCTGGGACAGTCTCTCAATCAGCCCCAGCATTTT. This translates into CASTGLGQSLNQPQHF.

The table lists this clonotype with a few counts. V gene TRBV12-3 or TRBV12-4 combines with J gene TRBJ1-1; the D is unclear. The CDR3 covers 12 residues. Trimming shortened V by 10 bases and J by 4 bases, and 13 bases separated the two germline ends. CDR3 nucleotide sequence: TGTGCCACCTCTCGGGCTGGCACTGAAGCTTTCTTT. The encoded protein is CATSRAGTEAFF.

This clonotype was recorded a few times. The chain combines TRBV6-2 or TRBV6-3 with TRBJ2-6, with 8 bases matching TRBD1. Germline V gene data show CDR1 as MNHEY and CDR2 as SVGEGT. With 5 bases clipped from V and 1 base from J, the junction kept 10 bases outside the gene matches. CDR3 length: 18 amino acids. This CDR3 is CASSHPTGEASGANVLTF. In DNA form, the CDR3 reads TGTGCCAGCAGTCACCCGACAGGGGAGGCTTCTGGGGCCAACGTCCTGACTTTC.

The genes are TRBV6-4 and TRBJ1-2, with TRBD1 matching over 10 bases. CDR3 length: 14 residues. With 5 bases clipped from V and 5 bases from J, the junction kept 5 bases outside the gene matches. The germline V gene has CDR1 MRHNA and CDR2 SNTAGT. This chain's CDR3 is CASSYGTGDYGYTF. The CDR3 region has the DNA TGTGCCAGCAGTTACGGGACAGGGGATTATGGCTACACCTTC.

There are a few counts of this clonotype. J is TRBJ2-4 and V is TRBV12-3 or TRBV12-4; 9 bases are shared with TRBD1. The CDR3 is 14 amino acids. V gave up 6 bases and J gave up 4 bases; unmatched junction bases: 4. CDR3 bases: TGTGCCAGCAGACTACAGGGGGCGAAAAACATTCAGTACTTC. Protein: CASRLQGAKNIQYF.

The chain carries TRBV7-8 and TRBJ1-4; D perhaps matches TRBD1 (6 bases). CDR3 length: 16 residues. Trimming shortened V by 0 bases and J by 10 bases, and 18 bases separated the two germline ends. From germline, CDR1 is SGHVS and CDR2 FQNEAQ. CDR3 residues: CASSLATGSDPRKLFF. CDR3 sequence (DNA): TGTGCCAGCAGCTTAGCGACAGGTTCGGATCCGAGAAAACTGTTTTTT.